This TCR beta chain was identified during a study of OX40 agonist ivuxolimab in advanced cancers. Regarding the research as a whole: The costimulatory receptor OX40 (CD134) was targeted by ivuxolimab, a fully human IgG2 agonistic monoclonal antibody. In the dose-escalation cohort, more than 75% of patients were male, and the mean age was approximately 60 years, with a range of roughly 20 to 80. Prior anti-PD-1, anti-PD-L1 or anti-CTLA-4 therapy was permitted, and checkpoint inhibitors had been received by roughly 42% of dose-escalation patients. Among the roughly 50 dose-escalation patients, approximately 20 had hepatocellular carcinoma, roughly 15 melanoma, 9 renal cell carcinoma and 9 head and neck cancer. Partial responses occurred in three dose-escalation patients: two with cutaneous melanoma and one with hepatocellular carcinoma. The paper reports the monotherapy dose-escalation portion (N ≈ 52 patients) of the phase I ivuxolimab trial. Intravenous ivuxolimab was administered to patients every 2 weeks at six dose levels: 0.01, 0.1, 0.3, 1.5, 3 and 10 mg/kg. Peripheral TCRbeta sequencing aimed to test whether ivuxolimab altered TCR sequence diversity and caused clonal T-cell expansion.

What the research found in general, with its limitations: At doses of 0.1 to 3.0 mg/kg, clonal expansion of both CD4+ and CD8+ T cells in blood was seen between baseline and week 6. Partial responders in the 0.1-3.0 mg/kg groups had among the lowest normalized peripheral clonal expansion, especially among CD8+ T cells. Low levels of normalized T-cell clonal expansion were also shown by some nonresponding patients. After ivuxolimab, expanded clones were on average more numerous among CD8+ T cells than among CD4+ T cells. Antigen specificity was not determined for the clonally expanded peripheral T cells.

Patients with autoimmune disease history or receiving systemic immunosuppression were excluded from the trial. In every dose cohort, peripheral blood was drawn for TCR sequencing at baseline, cycle 4 day 1, and cycle 7 day 1. Samples came from an open-label, multicenter, first-in-human phase I dose-escalation trial of ivuxolimab. Adults with locally advanced or metastatic head and neck squamous cell, hepatocellular, melanoma or renal cell carcinoma were enrolled in the trial. Before TCR sequencing, CD4+ T cells and CD8+ T cells were sorted from peripheral blood as separate populations. For sequencing of the TCRbeta CDR3 region, genomic DNA was extracted from the sorted cells. The immunoSEQ Assay was used to sequence the TCRbeta CDR3 regions. What TCRdb holds here is the immuneACCESS table cut down to in-frame rearrangements. Part of the clones is not present; checked against another copy, under half of the missing clones reflect an unresolved V gene, and the others are unexplained. For this sample there are 47,000 or so clones; approximately 86% appear just once. About 11% of the sample is in the top ten clones.

Details on this clone: The antigen it recognizes is unknown. No base qualities exist here, and no much larger clone lies one base off it.

This specimen was CD4+ or CD8+ T cells sorted from blood, taken in a trial of the OX40 agonist ivuxolimab. The sequence was obtained from an adult with an advanced solid tumor such as melanoma, head and neck, liver or kidney cancer.

Here the CDR3 is given as CASSYDRGFGNEQFF. The nucleotide sequence is TGTGCCAGCAGTTACGACAGGGGATTCGGGAATGAGCAGTTCTTC. This chain is built from TRBV6-5 and TRBJ2-1; 8 central nucleotides agree with TRBD1. Trimmed from V: 2 bases; trimmed from J: 7 bases; junction bases lacking a gene match: 7. The germline V gene encodes CDR1 MNHEY and CDR2 SVGAGI. The CDR3 measures 15 amino acids from cysteine to phenylalanine. Only the CDR3 region is kept as DNA, spanning 45 bases read in frame from base 1.